This TCR beta chain was sequenced during a study of identifying expanded T cells in peripheral blood. Concerning this clone itself: Its target is not known.

Study observations and caveats: Technical replicates showed around 1.1 changed clones; approximately 2 weeks roughly 16; four weeks 19. Clone count variance between approximately 2-week samples rose with total template count.

Sequenced by immunoSEQ multiplex PCR; TCRdb stores in-frame clones only, minus some. Of about 89,000 clones listed, about 90% were seen once; the top ten hold 5.5% to 6.5%. The CDR3 is 14 amino acids. Germline CDR1 is GTSNPN and CDR2 is SVGIG (reference sequence). Trimming took 7 bases from V and 1 from J; bases not matched to a gene: 8. No infections or other immune events were documented during collection. Sequencing was done on a sample of blood. The genes are TRBV30 and TRBJ2-3; 7 bases map to TRBD1. The sequence derives from a person aged 18 to 75 in good health. The chain's CDR3 is CASMGTEGTDTQYF. CDR3 in DNA: TGTGCCTCAATGGGGACAGAAGGCACAGATACGCAGTATTTT.